This T cell receptor (beta chain) was documented in a study of sequential checkpoint blockade in melanoma. This sample's treatment: randomized to nivolumab then ipilimumab (arm A) or the reverse (arm B). None of the patients previously received DNA-damaging chemotherapy. Sequenced by immunoSEQ multiplex PCR; TCRdb stores in-frame clones only, minus some. Altogether over 6,000 clones are present, about 28% being singletons, with the ten largest covering approximately 5.9%. With 7 bases removed from V and 4 bases from J, the gap between germline ends came to 17 bases. In germline, CDR1 is MNHGY, CDR2 SAAAGT. The CDR3 length is 14 residues. On this clone itself: Its antigen is not identified.

Study-wide results and limits: Clinical benefit was about 30 times likelier when tumor T-cell fraction and clonality increased.

The chain uses TRBV6-8 and TRBJ2-7; tentative D call: TRBD2 (5 bases). This TCR derives from a human donor with melanoma. The specimen comprised tumor tissue (inferred from file names), sampled from a patient given nivolumab and ipilimumab in sequence. The CDR3 loop is CASNNRGSAYEQYF. Written as DNA, the CDR3 is TGTGCCAGCAACAACCGGGGTTCCGCTTACGAGCAGTACTTC.